This T cell receptor beta chain was identified during a study of tumor and adjacent non-tumor tissue in lung cancer. Study-level background: Patients comprised about a dozen adenocarcinoma, 2 squamous cell carcinoma and 1 small cell lung cancer. The study's findings and limits: Tumor repertoires had a smaller top 100 clone share than normal lung.

The template was RNA from unsorted bulk tissue. This non-tumor lung sample came from over 3 cm beyond the tumor edge. CDR3 length: 14 residues. The germline V gene encodes CDR1 SGHAT and CDR2 FQNNGV. A word on this clonotype: The antigen is undetermined. One end of the junction is discordant with germline, which a read error may explain.

A modified ARM-PCR protocol with three rounds of nested PCR amplified TCRbeta. TCRdb ran MiXCR on the multiplex PCR reads and lists one entry per CDR3 protein. The sample has 77,000 or so distinct CDR3 sequences; less than 85% are singletons. This rearrangement joins TRBV11-2 to TRBJ2-1, with D possibly being TRBD1 (6 bases). The TCR was taken from a man in his 70s with non-small cell lung cancer. Sequencing used distant non-tumor lung tissue. The CDR3 reads CASSPQGQYNDQFF. As DNA, the CDR3 is TGTGCCAGCAGCCCCCAAGGACAGTACAATGATCAGTTCTTC.